Sequencing of this T cell receptor (beta chain) was carried out in a study of cytomegalovirus exposure and HLA in healthy donors. The study's findings and limits: Presence/absence analyses assumed roughly uniform sequencing depth across donors. Earlier findings revealed that most TCR beta V segments proved productive either about 90% or about 30% of the time. Many donors shared some public TCRs, even though most TCR sequences were rare.

Per germline, CDR1 KGHSH and CDR2 LQKENI. The V and J ends lost 1 base and 7 bases respectively, with 16 bases between them. The CDR3 runs to 16 residues. About this clone: The target antigen is unknown.

This PCR relied on a set of 60 Vbeta primers and 13 Jbeta primers. In the study's own analysis: Later, tens of millions of unique TCR beta chains were counted in an analysis, and 8.5 million to 13 million of them were shared. Measured with immunoSEQ multiplex PCR; TCRdb has only the in-frame clones, and not every one. That table is the source of V, J and clone size, and D and trimming were worked out from the DNA. The data include about 55,000 clones; the top ten clones carry around 9%. The TCR originated in a man between 50 and 59 years old in good health and CMV-seropositive. Sequencing input: PBMCs. The gene calls are TRBV18 and TRBJ1-4, with D hard to call. The CDR3 DNA sequence: TGTGCCAGCTCACCACTGACGGCCGGGAATCGTGAAAAACTGTTTTTT. Amino acid sequence: CASSPLTAGNREKLFF.